This TCR beta chain was profiled in a study of control samples from healthy donors and cancer patients. From germline, CDR1 is MNHEY and CDR2 SVGAGI. The CDR3 runs 15 residues. Assay: immunoSEQ multiplex PCR; the TCRdb copy retains only in-frame clones and omits some. This sample carries 28,000 or so clones, approximately 78% of them seen once, and the ten largest clones take under 30%. The genes are TRBV6-5 and TRBJ2-7, with 9 bases that match TRBD1. Sequences were obtained from PBMCs. The TCR originated in a man aged 55 to 70 with colorectal cancer. CDR3 nucleotide sequence: TGTGCCAGCAGTGACTCCGGGACAGGGTCCTACGAGCAGTACGTC. Protein sequence: CASSDSGTGSYEQYV.